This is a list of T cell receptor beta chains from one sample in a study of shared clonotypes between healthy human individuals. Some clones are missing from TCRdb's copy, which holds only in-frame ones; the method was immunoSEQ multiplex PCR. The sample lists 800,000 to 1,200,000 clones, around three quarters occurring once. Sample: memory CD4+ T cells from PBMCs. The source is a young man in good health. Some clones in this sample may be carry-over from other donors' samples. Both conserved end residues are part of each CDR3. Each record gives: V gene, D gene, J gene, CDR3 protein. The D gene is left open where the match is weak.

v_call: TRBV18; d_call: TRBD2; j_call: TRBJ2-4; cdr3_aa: CASSPLGLADKNIQYF
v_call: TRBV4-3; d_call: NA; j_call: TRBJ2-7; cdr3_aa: CASSPGLRGDEQYF
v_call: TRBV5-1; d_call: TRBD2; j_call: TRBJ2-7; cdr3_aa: CASSLGTSLYEQYF
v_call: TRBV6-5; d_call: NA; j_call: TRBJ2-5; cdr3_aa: CASSTSETQYF
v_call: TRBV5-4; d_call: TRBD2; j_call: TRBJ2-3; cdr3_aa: CASSLESGGLTDTQYF
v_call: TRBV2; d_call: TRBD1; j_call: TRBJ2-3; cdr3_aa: CASTRDRVVHGDTQYF
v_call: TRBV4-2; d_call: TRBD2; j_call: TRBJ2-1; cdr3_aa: CASSQGTRDYNEQFF
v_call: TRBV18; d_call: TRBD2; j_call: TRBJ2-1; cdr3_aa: CASSPIRVSSGSYEQFF
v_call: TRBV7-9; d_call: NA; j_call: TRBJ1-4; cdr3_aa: CASSLGVGNVWSEKLFF
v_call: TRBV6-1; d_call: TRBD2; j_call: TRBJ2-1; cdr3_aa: CASRTGTSGNNEQFF
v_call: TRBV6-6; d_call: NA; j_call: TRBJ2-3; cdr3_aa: CASRLQGGADTQYF
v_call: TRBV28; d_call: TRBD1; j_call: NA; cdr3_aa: CASSLPGQGAYEQYF
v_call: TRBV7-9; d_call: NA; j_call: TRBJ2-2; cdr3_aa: CASKTDRNTGELFF
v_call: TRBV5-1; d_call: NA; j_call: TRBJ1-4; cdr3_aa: CASSLDRVEKLFF
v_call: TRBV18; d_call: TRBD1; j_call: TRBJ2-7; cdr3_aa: CASSPSRDRAGEQYF
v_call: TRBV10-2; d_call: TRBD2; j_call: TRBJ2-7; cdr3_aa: CASSLRLAQNYEQYF
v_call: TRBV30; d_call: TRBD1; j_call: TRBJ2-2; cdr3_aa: CACKTGRRTGELFF
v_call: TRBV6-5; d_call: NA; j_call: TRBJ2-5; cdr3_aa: CASSYSNFRAQETQYF
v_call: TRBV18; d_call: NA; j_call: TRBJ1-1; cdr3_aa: CASSPLRDVATEAFF
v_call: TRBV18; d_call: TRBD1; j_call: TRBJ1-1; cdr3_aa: CASSPIIGQALDTEAFF
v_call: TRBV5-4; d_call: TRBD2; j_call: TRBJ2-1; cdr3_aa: CASSLVAGGPEGQFF
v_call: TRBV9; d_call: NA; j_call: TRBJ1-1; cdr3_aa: CASSVQSSNTEAFF
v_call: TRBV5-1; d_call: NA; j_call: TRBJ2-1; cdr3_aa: CASSPRPGWAYNEQFF
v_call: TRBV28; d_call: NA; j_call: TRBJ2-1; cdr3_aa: CASSSTGKEQFF
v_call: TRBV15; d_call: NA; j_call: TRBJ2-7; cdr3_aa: CATSSWGHTYEQYF
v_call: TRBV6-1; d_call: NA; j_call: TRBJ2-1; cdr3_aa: CASSDNWPRHEQFF
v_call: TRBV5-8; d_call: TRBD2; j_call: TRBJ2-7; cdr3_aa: CASSLRGGFSYEQYF
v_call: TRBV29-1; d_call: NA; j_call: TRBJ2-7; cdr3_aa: CSVAWADEQYF
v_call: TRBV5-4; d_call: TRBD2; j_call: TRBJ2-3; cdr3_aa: CASSLYLAGVTDTQYF
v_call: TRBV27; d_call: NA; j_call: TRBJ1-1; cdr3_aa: CASSLGGMNTEAFF
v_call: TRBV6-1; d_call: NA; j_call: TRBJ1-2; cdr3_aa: CASKMPGVIYGYTF
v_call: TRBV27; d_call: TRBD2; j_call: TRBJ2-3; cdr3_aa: CASSLWGASGTRNTQYF
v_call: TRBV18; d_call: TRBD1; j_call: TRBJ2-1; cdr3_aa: CASSGTGFDEQFF
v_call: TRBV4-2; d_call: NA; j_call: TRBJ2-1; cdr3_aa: CASSQEPSSYNEQFF
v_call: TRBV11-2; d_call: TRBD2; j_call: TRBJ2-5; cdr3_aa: CASSLLAGVETQYF
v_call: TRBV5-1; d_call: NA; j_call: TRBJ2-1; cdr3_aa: CASSPNPTGYNEQFF
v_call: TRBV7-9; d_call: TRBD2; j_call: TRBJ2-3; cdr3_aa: CASSLEGGSADTQYF
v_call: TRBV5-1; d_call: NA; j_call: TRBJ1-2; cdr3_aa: CASSPQYNYGYTF
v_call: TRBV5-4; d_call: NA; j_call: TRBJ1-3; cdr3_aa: CASSLYQSSTGNTIYF
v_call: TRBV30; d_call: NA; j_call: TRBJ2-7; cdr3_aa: CAWSAGSAYEQYF
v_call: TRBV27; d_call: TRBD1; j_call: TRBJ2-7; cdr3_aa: CASSFGQGRGEQYF
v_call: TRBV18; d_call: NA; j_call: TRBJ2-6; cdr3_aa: CASSPSRAGGANVLTF
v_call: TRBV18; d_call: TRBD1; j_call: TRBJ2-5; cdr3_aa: CASSPGTGGQETQYF
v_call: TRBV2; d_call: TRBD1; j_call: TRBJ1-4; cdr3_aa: CASSEQGSHNEKLFF
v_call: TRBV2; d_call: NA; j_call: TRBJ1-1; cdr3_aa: CASSPDPGTEAFF
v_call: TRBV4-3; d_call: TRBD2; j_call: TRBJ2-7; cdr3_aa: CASSRAAGGAYEQYF
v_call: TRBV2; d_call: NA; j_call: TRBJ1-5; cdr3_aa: CASSEESNQPQHF
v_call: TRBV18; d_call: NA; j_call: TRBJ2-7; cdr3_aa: CASSPRTDSYEQYF
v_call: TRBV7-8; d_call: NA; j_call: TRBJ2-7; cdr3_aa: CASSPLRGHDEQYF
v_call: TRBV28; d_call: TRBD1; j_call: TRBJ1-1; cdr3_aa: CASRKQGAPRGNTEAFF
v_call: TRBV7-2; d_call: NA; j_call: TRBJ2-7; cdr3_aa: CASSPRGGTQSYEQYF
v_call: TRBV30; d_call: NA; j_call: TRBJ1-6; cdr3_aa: CAWSRQGFSPLHF
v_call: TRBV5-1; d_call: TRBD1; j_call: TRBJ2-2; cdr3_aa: CASSPTGQGAGELFF